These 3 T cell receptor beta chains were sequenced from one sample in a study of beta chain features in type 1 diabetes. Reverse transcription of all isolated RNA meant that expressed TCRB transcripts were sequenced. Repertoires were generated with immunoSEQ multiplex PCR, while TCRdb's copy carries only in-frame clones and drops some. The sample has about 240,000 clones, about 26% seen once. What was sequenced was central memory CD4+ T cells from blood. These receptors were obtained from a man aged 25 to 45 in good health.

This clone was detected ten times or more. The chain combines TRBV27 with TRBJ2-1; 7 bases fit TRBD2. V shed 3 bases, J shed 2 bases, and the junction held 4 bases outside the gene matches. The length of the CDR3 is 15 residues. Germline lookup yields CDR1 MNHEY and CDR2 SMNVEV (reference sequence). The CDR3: CASSLAGVTYNEQFF. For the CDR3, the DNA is TGTGCCAGCAGTTTGGCGGGAGTGACCTACAATGAGCAGTTCTTC.

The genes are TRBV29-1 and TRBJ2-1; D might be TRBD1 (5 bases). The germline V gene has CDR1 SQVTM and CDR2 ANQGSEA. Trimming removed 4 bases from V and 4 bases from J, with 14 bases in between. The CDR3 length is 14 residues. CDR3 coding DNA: TGCAGCGTTGTAGACAGAATTCCTTACAATGAGCAGTTCTTC. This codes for CSVVDRIPYNEQFF.

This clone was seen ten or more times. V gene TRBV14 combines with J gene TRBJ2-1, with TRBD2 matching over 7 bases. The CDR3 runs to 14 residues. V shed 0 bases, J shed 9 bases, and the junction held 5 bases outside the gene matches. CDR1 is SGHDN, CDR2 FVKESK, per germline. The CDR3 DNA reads TGTGCCAGCAGCCAAGATCTGCGGGGGTTTGAGCAGTTCTTC. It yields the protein CASSQDLRGFEQFF.